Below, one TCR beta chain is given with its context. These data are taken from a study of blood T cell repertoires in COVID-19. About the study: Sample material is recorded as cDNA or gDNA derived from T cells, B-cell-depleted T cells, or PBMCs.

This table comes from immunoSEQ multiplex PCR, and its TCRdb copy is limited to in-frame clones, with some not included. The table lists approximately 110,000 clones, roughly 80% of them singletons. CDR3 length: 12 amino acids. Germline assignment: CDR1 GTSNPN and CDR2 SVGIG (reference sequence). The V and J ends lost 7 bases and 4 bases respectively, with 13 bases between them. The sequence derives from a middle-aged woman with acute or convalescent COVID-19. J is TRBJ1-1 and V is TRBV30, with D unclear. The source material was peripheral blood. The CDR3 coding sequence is TGTGCCTCTACGGGGTCCGGCACTGAAGCTTTCTTT. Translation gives CASTGSGTEAFF.